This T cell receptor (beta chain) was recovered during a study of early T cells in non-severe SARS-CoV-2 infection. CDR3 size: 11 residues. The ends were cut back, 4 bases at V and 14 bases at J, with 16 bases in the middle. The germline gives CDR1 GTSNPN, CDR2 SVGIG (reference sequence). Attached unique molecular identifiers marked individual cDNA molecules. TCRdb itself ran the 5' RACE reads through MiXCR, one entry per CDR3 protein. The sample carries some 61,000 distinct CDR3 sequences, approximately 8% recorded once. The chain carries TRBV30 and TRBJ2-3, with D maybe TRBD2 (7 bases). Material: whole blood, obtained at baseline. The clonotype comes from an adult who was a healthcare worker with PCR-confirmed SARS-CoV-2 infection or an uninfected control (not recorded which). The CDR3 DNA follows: TGTGCCTGGACCATGGGGGGGCCGGGGTATTTT. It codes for CAWTMGGPGYF. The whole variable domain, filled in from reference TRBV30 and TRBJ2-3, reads SQTIHQWPATLVQPVGSPLSLECTVEGTSNPNLYWYRQAAGRGLQLLFYSVGIGQISSEVPQNLSASRPQDRQFILSSKKLLLSDSGFYLCAWTMGGPGYFGPGTRLTVL.